The 30 T cell receptor beta chains given below trace back to one sample, sequenced in a study of blood T cells in healthy people across ages. Then a second PCR, running about 7 to 11 cycles, was carried out with a sample-barcoded 5' primer and a J-beta primer mix. A single record per CDR3 protein comes from TCRdb applying MiXCR to the 5' RACE reads. The sample includes approximately 800,000 distinct CDR3 sequences, around two thirds of them seen just once. The specimen sequenced was blood. All receptors come from a man between 25 and 39 years old in good health.

The chain links TRBV29-1 to TRBJ2-7; 12 bases align to TRBD2. From germline, CDR1 is SQVTM and CDR2 ANQGSEA. V was pared by 6 bases and J by 4 bases, with 7 bases of the junction left unmatched. The CDR3 has 14 residues. The CDR3 sequence: CSVNPTSGGYEQYF. The CDR3 nucleotides are TGCAGCGTCAACCCTACTAGCGGGGGGTACGAGCAGTACTTC.

V usage is TRBV7-9 and J usage is TRBJ2-1; weak D call: TRBD1 (6 bases). Trimming removed 6 bases from V and 10 bases from J, with 13 bases in between. The CDR3 runs 12 residues. The germline V gene has CDR1 SEHNR and CDR2 FQNEAQ (reference sequence). The CDR3 region has the DNA TGTGCCAGCAGAACGGTAGGGACAGAGCAGTTCTTC. It codes for CASRTVGTEQFF.

The genes are TRBV5-1 and TRBJ2-6; D ambiguous. Trimming pared 1 base from V and 0 bases from J, leaving 8 bases between. The CDR3 sequence is 16 residues long. Germline V gene data show CDR1 as SGHRS and CDR2 as YFSETQ. In DNA form, the CDR3 reads TGCGCCAGCAGCTTGCGTGAGAGCTCTGGGGCCAACGTCCTGACTTTC. This translates into CASSLRESSGANVLTF.

A few counts support this clonotype. The gene calls are TRBV20-1 and TRBJ2-7; D may be TRBD2 (6 bases). The CDR3 is 15 residues long. The V end lost 0 bases, the J end lost 3 bases, and 15 bases lay between the germline ends. The germline V gene encodes CDR1 DFQATT and CDR2 SNEGSKA (reference sequence). The DNA of the CDR3 is TGCAGTGCTAGAGATCGAGGAGGGATCCGCTACGAGCAGTACTTC. It translates to CSARDRGGIRYEQYF.

The gene calls are TRBV5-1 and TRBJ2-1, with 12 bases aligning to TRBD1. Germline V gene data show CDR1 as SGHRS and CDR2 as YFSETQ. V dropped 4 bases and J dropped 6; count of bases not matched to a gene: 5. The CDR3 spans 15 residues. Here the CDR3 reads CASSLGTGGFNEQFF. In DNA form, the CDR3 reads TGCGCCAGCAGCCTAGGGACAGGGGGCTTCAATGAGCAGTTCTTC.

This chain links TRBV27 with TRBJ2-7; D perhaps matches TRBD2 (6 bases). Trimming removed 8 bases from V and 6 bases from J, with 26 bases in between. This CDR3 spans 16 amino acids. CDR1 is MNHEY, CDR2 SMNVEV, per germline (reference sequence). Here the CDR3 DNA reads TGTGCCAGCCCTTTCCGGCGGGGCGATCAGTTGACCGAGCAGTACTTC. Protein product: CASPFRRGDQLTEQYF.

A single count supports this clonotype. The J gene is TRBJ2-5, the V gene TRBV2; D is perhaps TRBD2 (7 bases). V gave up 7 bases and J gave up 2 bases, with 14 bases separating them. Per germline, CDR1 SNHLY and CDR2 FYNNEI. This CDR3 contains 14 residues. CDR3 region: CASKRGGVQETQYF. CDR3 sequence (DNA): TGTGCCAGCAAAAGGGGGGGGGTTCAAGAGACCCAGTACTTC. Complete variable domain (other parts from reference TRBV2 and TRBJ2-5): EPEVTQTPSHQVTQMGQEVILRCVPISNHLYFYWYRQILGQKVEFLVSFYNNEISEKSEIFDDQFSVERPDGSNFTLKIRSTKLEDSAMYFCASKRGGVQETQYFGPGTRLLVL.

This clonotype appeared once. The rearrangement links TRBV18 to TRBJ1-2; no clear D gene. CDR1 and CDR2 from the germline V gene are KGHSH and LQKENI. CDR3 size: 16 residues. Trimming removed 5 bases at V and 4 bases at J, with 20 bases between. The CDR3 nucleotides read TGTGCCAGCTCAAACTCGGGAAGGGAAGGCGCCTATGGCTACACCTTC. Amino acids: CASSNSGREGAYGYTF.

The chain carries TRBV28 and TRBJ2-7, with 9 bases that match TRBD1. Trimming at V came to 5 bases and at J to 3 bases, leaving 14 bases not matched to a gene. CDR1 and CDR2 from the germline V gene are MDHEN and SYDVKM. CDR3 length equals 17 residues. Here the CDR3 DNA reads TGTGCCAGCAGTCTAATGGGCGTCGGGACAGGGATCTACGAGCAGTACTTC. As protein: CASSLMGVGTGIYEQYF.

In this sample, this clonotype turned up once. The rearrangement joins TRBV29-1 to TRBJ2-7; 10 nucleotides agree with TRBD2. V lost 1 base, J lost 2 bases, and 5 bases stayed unmatched. Germline CDR1 reads SQVTM; CDR2 reads ANQGSEA. CDR3 length: 15 residues. The CDR3, as DNA: TGCAGCGTTGAAGGGGGTAGCGGGGGGCCCTACGAGCAGTACTTC. It translates to CSVEGGSGGPYEQYF.

The rearrangement links TRBV20-1 to TRBJ1-5; D unresolved. Germline assignment: CDR1 DFQATT and CDR2 SNEGSKA (reference sequence). The length of the CDR3 is 12 residues. V was pared by 3 bases and J by 7 bases, with 10 bases between. In nucleotides, the CDR3 is TGCAGTGCTAGCCCCGGCCTACAGCCCCAGCATTTT. It is translated as CSASPGLQPQHF.

The rearrangement links TRBV12-3 or TRBV12-4 to TRBJ2-7; D gene unclear. The germline V and J ends were trimmed by 7 bases and 4 bases, with 17 bases remaining between them. This CDR3 is built from 14 residues. The CDR3 loop is CASTSSIALYEQYF. The CDR3 bases are TGTGCCAGCACCAGTAGTATTGCCCTTTACGAGCAGTACTTC.

V usage is TRBV20-1 and J usage is TRBJ1-4; D possibly corresponds to TRBD1 (6 bases). The CDR3 length is 14 residues. The germline gives CDR1 DFQATT, CDR2 SNEGSKA (reference sequence). V was cut by 3 bases and J by 3 bases, with 11 bases left in between. CDR3 nucleotides: TGCAGTGCTAGGGGGGGGGCGCCTAATGAAAAACTGTTTTTT. Translation gives CSARGGAPNEKLFF.

The chain carries TRBV27 and TRBJ1-5, with no clear D. The CDR3 loop spans 15 amino acids. In germline, CDR1 is MNHEY, CDR2 SMNVEV (reference sequence). Trimming pared 2 bases from V and 5 bases from J, leaving 13 bases between. The CDR3, as DNA: TGTGCCAGCAGTTTAGTTCTAGGGCTCGATCAGCCCCAGCATTTT. As protein: CASSLVLGLDQPQHF.

V is TRBV6-2 or TRBV6-3 and J is TRBJ1-5; 11 bases agree with TRBD1. V lost 6 bases, J lost 6 bases, and 4 bases stayed unmatched. Germline lookup yields CDR1 MNHEY and CDR2 SVGEGT. This CDR3 region has 14 residues. The CDR3 DNA reads TGTGCCAGCAGGGGACAGGGGGAGATTCAGCCCCAGCATTTT. Protein sequence: CASRGQGEIQPQHF.

This clonotype was observed a single time. The rearrangement links TRBV4-2 to TRBJ2-2; possibly TRBD1 for D (5 bases). Deletions cut 2 bases from V and 6 bases from J, with 13 bases between. The CDR3 spans 15 residues. Germline CDR1 and CDR2: LGHNA and YNFKEQ. CDR3 DNA: TGTGCCAGCAGCCAATCGGGTAGGGGATCCGGGGAGCTGTTTTTT. Its translation is CASSQSGRGSGELFF.

V is TRBV5-1 and J is TRBJ2-7; D unresolved. The CDR3 consists of 12 residues. V dropped 1 base and J dropped 7 bases, with 9 bases sitting between them. Germline V CDR1 and CDR2: SGHRS, YFSETQ. CDR3 region: CASSLNAQEQYF. The CDR3 DNA reads TGCGCCAGCAGCTTGAACGCGCAGGAGCAGTACTTC. Using reference TRBV5-1 and TRBJ2-7 for the parts outside the CDR3, the full variable domain is KAGVTQTPRYLIKTRGQQVTLSCSPISGHRSVSWYQQTPGQGLQFLFEYFSETQRNKGNFPGRFSGRQFSNSRSEMNVSTLELGDSALYLCASSLNAQEQYFGPGTRLTVT.

This clonotype came up a few times. The gene calls are TRBV24-1 and TRBJ2-3, with TRBD1 matching over 7 bases. Losses at the gene ends were 8 bases for V and 0 bases for J; bases not matched to a gene: 1. The CDR3 has 13 residues. From germline, CDR1 is KGHDR and CDR2 SFDVKD. The CDR3 is CATKGASTDTQYF. In DNA form, the CDR3 reads TGTGCCACCAAGGGGGCTAGCACAGATACGCAGTATTTT.

The rearrangement joins TRBV20-1 to TRBJ2-5; D is unclear. This CDR3 spans 14 amino acids. In germline, CDR1 is DFQATT, CDR2 SNEGSKA (reference sequence). V was clipped by 4 bases and J by 2 bases, with 14 bases between them. The CDR3 DNA sequence: TGCAGTGCTAAAGGACGGCGAGATCAAGAGACCCAGTACTTC. Translating it yields CSAKGRRDQETQYF.

Written as DNA, the CDR3 is TGTGCCAGCCGAAAGACCCAGGAAAAACTGTTTTTT. It is translated as CASRKTQEKLFF. The rearrangement links TRBV27 to TRBJ1-4; D unclear. CDR3 length equals 12 residues. V was clipped by 8 bases and J by 8 bases, with 12 bases between them. Per germline, CDR1 MNHEY and CDR2 SMNVEV (reference sequence).

The V call is TRBV25-1, the J call TRBJ2-7; no clear D gene. CDR3 length: 13 amino acids. Germline CDR1 reads MGHDK; CDR2 reads SYGVNS. Trimming shortened V by 2 bases and J by 4 bases, and 9 bases separated the two germline ends. As DNA, the CDR3 is TGTGCCAGCAGTGAAACGGGTCGTTACGAGCAGTACTTC. Protein sequence: CASSETGRYEQYF.

In DNA, the CDR3 is TGTGCCAGCAGTGTCGACTTAAATGAAAAACTGTTTTTT. Its protein product is CASSVDLNEKLFF. The rearrangement uses TRBV6-1 and TRBJ1-4, with unresolved D. Germline-derived CDR1 and CDR2 are MNHNS and SASEGT. This CDR3 is 13 amino acids long. V was clipped by 4 bases and J by 5 bases, with 8 bases between them.

This chain uses TRBV20-1 with TRBJ2-3; 9 bases align to TRBD2. CDR1 is DFQATT, CDR2 SNEGSKA, per germline (reference sequence). The CDR3 extends over 17 amino acids. V was clipped by 3 bases and J by 2 bases; unmatched bases: 12. Here the CDR3 reads CSARPAGGDSYTDTQYF. CDR3 nucleotide sequence: TGCAGTGCTAGGCCTGCGGGGGGGGACTCGTACACAGATACGCAGTATTTT.

The chain recombines TRBV20-1 with TRBJ2-3; the D gene is possibly TRBD2 (6 bases). Germline assignment: CDR1 DFQATT and CDR2 SNEGSKA (reference sequence). There are 15 residues in the CDR3. V was shortened by 0 bases and J by 2 bases, with 12 bases between the two germline ends. In DNA, the CDR3 is TGCAGTGCTAGAGATAGGGGCGGGAACACAGATACGCAGTATTTT. Protein sequence: CSARDRGGNTDTQYF.

This sequence joins TRBV7-3 and TRBJ2-5; TRBD2 aligns across 7 bases. The V and J ends lost 5 bases and 13 bases, in that order; junction bases with no gene match: 10. Germline lookup yields CDR1 SGHTA and CDR2 FQGTGA. The CDR3 is 12 amino acids. In DNA form, the CDR3 reads TGTGCCAGCAGCCTCCTCAGCGGGACCTTGTACTTC. Amino acids: CASSLLSGTLYF.

CDR3 protein: CASSRLGLADGYNEQFF. For the CDR3, the DNA is TGCGCCAGCAGCCGGCTGGGACTAGCGGACGGCTACAATGAGCAGTTCTTC. V is TRBV4-3 and J is TRBJ2-1; 11 bases agree with TRBD2. This CDR3 has 17 amino acids. The V gene end was trimmed by 4 bases and the J gene end by 3 bases; junction bases not matched to a gene: 8. CDR1 and CDR2 from the germline V gene are LGHNA and YSLEER.

In regard to this clonotype: The junction departs from the called germline gene at one end, perhaps through a read error. This chain links TRBV18 with TRBJ2-6, with 11 bases identical to TRBD2. CDR3 size: 17 residues. Germline CDR1 reads KGHSH; CDR2 reads LQKENI. The CDR3 sequence is CASSPGLAASGANVLTF. The CDR3 nucleotides read TGTGCCAGTTCACCGGGACTAGCGGCCTCTGGGGCCAACGTCCTGACTTTC.

CDR3 DNA: TGTGCCAGCAGTTTTACAGGGGCCGAGCAGTACTTC. This sequence encodes CASSFTGAEQYF. The chain couples TRBV6-5 to TRBJ2-5; TRBD1 agrees at 7 bases. The J call may be mistaken, given a closer DNA end match to TRBJ2-7. Germline lookup yields CDR1 MNHEY and CDR2 SVGAGI. CDR3 size: 12 residues.

The V call is TRBV28, the J call TRBJ2-6, with D unresolved. Germline CDR1 MDHEN, CDR2 SYDVKM. This CDR3 contains 14 residues. V gave up 10 bases and J gave up 0 bases, with 10 bases separating them. CDR3: CANSTDSGANVLTF. The CDR3 nucleotides read TGTGCCAACAGCACAGACTCTGGGGCCAACGTCCTGACTTTC.

The genes are TRBV12-3 or TRBV12-4 and TRBJ2-3, with TRBD2 as a possible D gene (5 bases). The CDR3 covers 15 residues. Trimming removed 6 bases from V and 0 bases from J, with 13 bases in between. CDR3 sequence: CASSSGFSSTDTQYF. DNA of the CDR3: TGTGCCAGCAGCTCGGGGTTTTCTAGCACAGATACGCAGTATTTT.